A selection of T cell receptor beta chains follows, all from one sample in a study of T cell responses to AZD1222 COVID-19 vaccine. Assay used: immunoSEQ multiplex PCR; TCRdb lists only in-frame clones, some missing. The sample consists of 150,000 to 200,000 clones, about 89% of them appearing once. The starting material was peripheral blood, obtained on day 0 of MenACWY control vaccination. The receptors derive from an adult in good health. The conserved cysteine and the conserved F or W are not part of the CDR3 here.

v_gene	j_gene	CDR3aa
TRBV2	TRBJ2-3	ASSGGLAGFTDTQY
TRBV6-6	TRBJ2-3	ASSPGLAGVGTDTQY
TRBV12-3/TRBV12-4	TRBJ2-7	ASRGGITYEQY
TRBV5-1	TRBJ1-1	ASSLQELNTEAF
TRBV5-1	TRBJ2-7	ASSRTSSVDYEQY
TRBV2	TRBJ1-5	ASSGGHGTQPQH
TRBV5-4	TRBJ2-5	ASSPRSSKTQY
TRBV27	TRBJ2-1	ASSLGRETYNEQF
TRBV2	TRBJ1-1	ASIANTEAF
TRBV28	TRBJ1-1	ASSSLPGGTEAF
TRBV7-4	TRBJ2-1	ASSFNRGTNEQF
TRBV5-8	TRBJ2-6	ASSRQASLSGANVLT
TRBV28	TRBJ2-7	ASSFVELQKNSYEQY
TRBV6-5	TRBJ2-1	ASSLTPGPYNEQF
TRBV19	TRBJ2-7	ASSARQGMGEQY
TRBV27	TRBJ2-2	ASSDRMNTGELF
TRBV5-1	TRBJ1-1	ASSLAGGVTEAF
TRBV6-5	TRBJ1-3	ASSPEDSSGNTIY
TRBV29-1	TRBJ2-7	SVEDRIREQY
TRBV7-2	TRBJ2-4	ASSLGLAKNIQY
TRBV20-1	TRBJ1-2	SARYLYGYT
TRBV12-3/TRBV12-4	TRBJ2-4	ASGPRGDGIQY
TRBV2	TRBJ1-6	ASSGQGVVNSPLH
TRBV27	TRBJ2-7	ASSRVGREQY
TRBV2	TRBJ2-6	ASEGDSGANVLT
TRBV3-1/TRBV3-2	TRBJ2-3	ASSQSDRAFVAQY
TRBV12-3/TRBV12-4	TRBJ2-4	ASSSLAKNIQY
TRBV19	TRBJ2-3	ASSLLAGASTDTQY
TRBV7-6	TRBJ1-3	ASSWDAGAKSGNTIY
TRBV18	TRBJ1-6	ASSPPNQGFNSPLH
TRBV27	TRBJ1-6	ASSDRGYNSPLH
TRBV6-2/TRBV6-3	TRBJ2-7	ASSYRTGYEQY
TRBV4-2	TRBJ2-5	ASSQEGAQETQY
TRBV12-3/TRBV12-4	TRBJ1-5	ASSFLNQPQH
TRBV3-1/TRBV3-2	TRBJ2-5	ASSAYGAGGPETQY
TRBV9	TRBJ1-5	ASSVGDRGEPQH
TRBV19	TRBJ2-3	ASSEDLDTQY
TRBV25-1	TRBJ1-2	ACKVISGYT
TRBV2	TRBJ1-2	ASRRDRGSVDGYT
TRBV7-9	TRBJ1-2	ASSFSTGDGYT
TRBV5-4	TRBJ2-3	ASSLQGARTDTQY
TRBV2	TRBJ1-4	ASKKGANEKLF
TRBV5-4	TRBJ1-2	ASSLAPNYGYT
TRBV7-9	TRBJ2-7	ASSSWTDPILGQY
TRBV7-9	TRBJ2-7	ASSLRSYEQY